This T cell receptor beta chain comes out of a study of blood T cell repertoires in COVID-19. V lost 5 bases and J lost 0, with 13 bases in between. This CDR3 contains 15 residues. Germline assignment: CDR1 SEHNR and CDR2 FQNEAQ (reference sequence). Study processing details: The authors estimated nucleated cell counts from reference gene primer amplification. Clones were read by immunoSEQ multiplex PCR, and TCRdb kept only the in-frame ones, dropping some. V, J and clone size reflect that table, while D and trimming were determined from the DNA. The data contain about 60,000 clones, 85% of them singletons.

This rearrangement joins TRBV7-9 to TRBJ1-1; D might be TRBD1 (5 bases). The clonotype comes from a human donor in a cohort sampled during active COVID-19. Material for sequencing was peripheral blood. CDR3 amino acids: CASSPRALLNTEAFF. The CDR3 DNA follows: TGTGCCAGCAGCCCCAGGGCACTATTGAACACTGAAGCTTTCTTT.